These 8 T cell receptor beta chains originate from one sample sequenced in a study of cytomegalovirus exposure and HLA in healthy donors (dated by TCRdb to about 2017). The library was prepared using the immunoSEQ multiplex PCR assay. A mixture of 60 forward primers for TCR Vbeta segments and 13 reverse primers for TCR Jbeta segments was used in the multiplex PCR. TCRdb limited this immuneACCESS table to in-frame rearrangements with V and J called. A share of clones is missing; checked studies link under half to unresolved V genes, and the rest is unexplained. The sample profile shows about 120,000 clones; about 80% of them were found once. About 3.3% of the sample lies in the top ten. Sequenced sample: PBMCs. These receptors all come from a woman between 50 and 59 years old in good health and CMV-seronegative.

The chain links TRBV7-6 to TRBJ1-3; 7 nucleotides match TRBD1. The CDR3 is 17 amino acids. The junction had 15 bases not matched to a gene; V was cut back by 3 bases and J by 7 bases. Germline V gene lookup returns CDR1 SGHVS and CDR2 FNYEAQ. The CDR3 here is CASSLNGQARFWNTIYF. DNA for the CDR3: TGTGCCAGCAGCTTGAATGGACAGGCTAGGTTTTGGAACACCATATATTTT.

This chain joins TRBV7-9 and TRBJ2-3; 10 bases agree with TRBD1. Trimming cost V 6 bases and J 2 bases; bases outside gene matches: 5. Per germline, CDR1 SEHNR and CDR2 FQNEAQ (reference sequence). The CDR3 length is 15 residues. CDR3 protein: CASSKGQGVTDTQYF. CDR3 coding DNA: TGTGCCAGCAGTAAAGGACAGGGGGTCACAGATACGCAGTATTTT.

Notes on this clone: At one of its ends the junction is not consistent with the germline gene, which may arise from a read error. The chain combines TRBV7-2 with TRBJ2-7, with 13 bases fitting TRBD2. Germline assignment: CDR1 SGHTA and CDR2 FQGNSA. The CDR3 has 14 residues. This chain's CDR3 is CASSAGLAGAFPVW. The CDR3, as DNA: TGTGCCAGCAGCGCCGGACTAGCGGGAGCGTTTCCGGTTTGG.

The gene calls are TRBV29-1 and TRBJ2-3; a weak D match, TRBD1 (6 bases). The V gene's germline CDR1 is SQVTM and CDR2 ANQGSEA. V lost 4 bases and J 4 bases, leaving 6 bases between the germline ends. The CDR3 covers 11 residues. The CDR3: CSVGGPDTQYF. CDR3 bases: TGCAGCGTTGGGGGGCCAGATACGCAGTATTTT.

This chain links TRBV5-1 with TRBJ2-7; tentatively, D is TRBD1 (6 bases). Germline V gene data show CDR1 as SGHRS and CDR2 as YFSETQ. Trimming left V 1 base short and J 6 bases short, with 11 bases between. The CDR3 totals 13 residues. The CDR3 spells CASSLSGVGEQYF. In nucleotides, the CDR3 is TGCGCCAGCAGCTTGTCAGGGGTCGGCGAGCAGTACTTC. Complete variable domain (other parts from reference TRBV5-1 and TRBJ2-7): KAGVTQTPRYLIKTRGQQVTLSCSPISGHRSVSWYQQTPGQGLQFLFEYFSETQRNKGNFPGRFSGRQFSNSRSEMNVSTLELGDSALYLCASSLSGVGEQYFGPGTRLTVT.

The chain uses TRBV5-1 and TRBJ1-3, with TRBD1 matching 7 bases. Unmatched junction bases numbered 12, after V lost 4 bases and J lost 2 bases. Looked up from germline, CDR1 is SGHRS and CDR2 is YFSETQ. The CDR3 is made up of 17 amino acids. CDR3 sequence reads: CASSRTGSVGPGNTIYF. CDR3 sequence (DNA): TGCGCCAGCAGCCGGACAGGCTCGGTGGGGCCTGGAAACACCATATATTTT.

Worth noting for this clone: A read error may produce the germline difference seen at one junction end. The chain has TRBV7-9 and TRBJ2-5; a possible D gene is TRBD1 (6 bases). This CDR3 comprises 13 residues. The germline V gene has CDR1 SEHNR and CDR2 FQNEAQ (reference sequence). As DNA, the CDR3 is TGTTCCAGCAGCCCAGAGGACAGAGAGACCCAGTACTTC. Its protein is CSSSPEDRETQYF.

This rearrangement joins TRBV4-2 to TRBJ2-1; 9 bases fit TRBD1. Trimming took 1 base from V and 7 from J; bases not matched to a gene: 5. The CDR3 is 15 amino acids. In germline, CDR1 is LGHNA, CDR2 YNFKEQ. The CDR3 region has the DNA TGTGCCAGCAGCCAAGGGGACAGGGAGGGAAATGAGCAGTTCTTC. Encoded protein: CASSQGDREGNEQFF.